This TCR beta chain was found in a study of vaccination and CD4 T cells after COVID-19. As for the study in general: There were two doses of either BNT162b2 or mRNA-1273 vaccine given to participants. Overall study results and limits: Median SARS-CoV-2-reactive clonotypes rose from approximately 21 to 40, not significantly.

Treatment specified: approximately nine-day PBMC culture with coronavirus spike peptide pools or control peptides (ViraFEST assay). These CD4+ T cells came from approximately 10-day cultures by negative selection. Comment on this clonotype: Its cognate antigen is unknown.

The CDR3 has 15 amino acids. From germline, CDR1 is LGHNA and CDR2 YNFKEQ. Trimming removed 4 bases from V and 6 bases from J; junction bases left unmatched: 9. Sequenced with the Oncomine TCR Beta short-read assay was DNA taken from cultured CD4+ T cells. Researchers extracted genomic DNA from CD4+ T cells that had been cultured. TCRdb ran MiXCR on the PCR reads and lists one entry per CDR3 protein. This sample has 15,000 to 25,000 distinct CDR3 sequences; 60% occur once, and the top ten carry around 9.3%. The sequence was obtained from a human donor who had recovered from COVID-19. The chain combines TRBV4-2 with TRBJ2-3, with TRBD2 matching over 8 bases. The source was CD4+ T cells from blood, cultured in vitro, collected after SARS-CoV-2 vaccination. The CDR3 bases are TGTGCCAGCAGCCCGGGGGGGCCGGAGTCGGATACGCAGTATTTT. Residues: CASSPGGPESDTQYF.